Listed below are T cell receptor beta chains from one sample, sequenced in a study of blood T cell repertoires in COVID-19. Sequenced by immunoSEQ multiplex PCR; TCRdb stores in-frame clones only, minus some. The sample holds tens of thousands of clones; 82% are singletons and the top ten take roughly 4.5%. Sequencing was performed on peripheral blood. These receptors were obtained from a woman aged 60-75 years with acute or convalescent COVID-19. CDR3s include the opening cysteine and the closing phenylalanine or tryptophan. The order of the fields is V gene, D gene, clone size, J gene, CDR3 protein, CDR3 DNA. The D gene is left open where the match is weak. Not all rows give a size; the values are once, few, many and, for expanded clones, a class.

V gene: TRBV19; D gene: -; clone size: -; J gene: TRBJ1-1; CDR3 protein: CASKDTRGGTEAFF; CDR3 DNA: TGTGCCAGTAAGGATACCAGGGGCGGCACTGAAGCTTTCTTT
V gene: TRBV5-1; D gene: -; clone size: -; J gene: TRBJ2-1; CDR3 protein: CASSLEGGGYNEQFF; CDR3 DNA: TGCGCCAGCAGCTTGGAGGGAGGGGGTTACAATGAGCAGTTCTTC
V gene: TRBV7-2; D gene: -; clone size: once; J gene: TRBJ1-1; CDR3 protein: CASSRPGGEAFF; CDR3 DNA: TGTGCCAGCAGCCGACCGGGTGGAGAAGCTTTCTTT
V gene: TRBV6-5; D gene: TRBD1; clone size: -; J gene: TRBJ2-1; CDR3 protein: CASQSPGTGTNEQFF; CDR3 DNA: TGTGCCAGCCAAAGCCCCGGGACAGGGACCAATGAGCAGTTCTTC
V gene: TRBV6-6; D gene: -; clone size: -; J gene: TRBJ2-1; CDR3 protein: CASSQEGVAGSYNEQFF; CDR3 DNA: TGTGCCAGCAGTCAGGAGGGGGTAGCGGGCTCCTACAATGAGCAGTTCTTC
V gene: TRBV15; D gene: -; clone size: -; J gene: TRBJ2-3; CDR3 protein: CATSRGATDTQYF; CDR3 DNA: TGTGCCACCAGCAGAGGCGCGACAGATACGCAGTATTTT
V gene: TRBV7-6; D gene: -; clone size: -; J gene: TRBJ2-5; CDR3 protein: CASSLGSGYAETQYF; CDR3 DNA: TGTGCCAGCAGCTTAGGGTCGGGATACGCGGAGACCCAGTACTTC
V gene: TRBV3-1/TRBV3-2; D gene: -; clone size: -; J gene: TRBJ1-1; CDR3 protein: CASRLQKNTEAFF; CDR3 DNA: TGTGCCAGCAGATTACAGAAAAACACTGAAGCTTTCTTT
V gene: TRBV6-5; D gene: TRBD1; clone size: -; J gene: TRBJ2-3; CDR3 protein: CASSYGQGYTDTQYF; CDR3 DNA: TGTGCCAGCAGTTACGGACAGGGATACACAGATACGCAGTATTTT
V gene: TRBV5-1; D gene: -; clone size: -; J gene: TRBJ1-2; CDR3 protein: CASSLSRLGGNYGYTF; CDR3 DNA: TGCGCCAGCAGCTTGTCGAGGTTGGGTGGTAACTATGGCTACACCTTC
V gene: TRBV6-5; D gene: TRBD2; clone size: -; J gene: TRBJ2-7; CDR3 protein: CASKLAGGPDEQYF; CDR3 DNA: TGTGCCAGCAAACTAGCGGGAGGGCCTGACGAGCAGTACTTC
V gene: TRBV6-5; D gene: -; clone size: -; J gene: TRBJ2-2; CDR3 protein: CASSYSGAVIGELFF; CDR3 DNA: TGTGCCAGCAGTTACTCGGGGGCGGTGATCGGGGAGCTGTTTTTT
V gene: TRBV19; D gene: -; clone size: -; J gene: TRBJ1-2; CDR3 protein: CASSPRTDGYTF; CDR3 DNA: TGTGCCAGTAGTCCTCGTACGGATGGCTACACCTTC
V gene: TRBV10-3; D gene: TRBD2; clone size: -; J gene: TRBJ2-1; CDR3 protein: CAMTSGGGNEQFF; CDR3 DNA: TGTGCCATGACTAGCGGGGGGGGCAATGAGCAGTTCTTC
V gene: TRBV28; D gene: -; clone size: -; J gene: TRBJ2-7; CDR3 protein: CASSTRRAATYEQYF; CDR3 DNA: TGTGCCAGCAGCACAAGGCGGGCAGCGACCTACGAGCAGTACTTC
V gene: TRBV9; D gene: TRBD2; clone size: -; J gene: TRBJ2-3; CDR3 protein: CASSVVGSGRDTQYF; CDR3 DNA: TGTGCCAGCAGCGTAGTGGGTAGCGGGAGAGATACGCAGTATTTT
V gene: TRBV2; D gene: TRBD1; clone size: -; J gene: TRBJ1-5; CDR3 protein: CASSEKGVGQPYSNQPQHF; CDR3 DNA: TGTGCCAGCAGTGAGAAGGGGGTGGGACAGCCCTATAGCAATCAGCCCCAGCATTTT
V gene: TRBV6-5; D gene: TRBD1; clone size: few; J gene: TRBJ1-1; CDR3 protein: CASSRLTGVVTEAFF; CDR3 DNA: TGTGCCAGCAGTAGATTAACAGGGGTAGTCACTGAAGCTTTCTTT
V gene: TRBV18; D gene: -; clone size: -; J gene: TRBJ1-2; CDR3 protein: CASSPPNRVDGYTF; CDR3 DNA: TGTGCCAGCTCACCACCGAACAGAGTAGACGGCTACACCTTC
V gene: TRBV7-6; D gene: -; clone size: -; J gene: TRBJ1-1; CDR3 protein: CASSLAGGNTEAFF; CDR3 DNA: TGTGCCAGCAGCTTAGCGGGGGGGAACACTGAAGCTTTCTTT
V gene: TRBV24-1; D gene: -; clone size: -; J gene: TRBJ2-5; CDR3 protein: CATSGQGLGETQYF; CDR3 DNA: TGTGCCACCAGCGGTCAGGGGCTCGGAGAGACCCAGTACTTC
V gene: TRBV13; D gene: TRBD1; clone size: -; J gene: TRBJ1-6; CDR3 protein: CASSLRTGRYNSPLHF; CDR3 DNA: TGTGCCAGCAGCTTGAGGACAGGGCGATATAATTCACCCCTCCACTTT
V gene: TRBV28; D gene: -; clone size: -; J gene: TRBJ1-6; CDR3 protein: CASTRTAGSPLHF; CDR3 DNA: TGTGCCAGCACTAGGACAGCCGGCTCACCCCTCCACTTT
V gene: TRBV19; D gene: -; clone size: -; J gene: TRBJ2-2; CDR3 protein: CASSIRTGTNTGELFF; CDR3 DNA: TGTGCCAGTAGTATACGCACAGGGACGAACACCGGGGAGCTGTTTTTT
V gene: TRBV5-1; D gene: -; clone size: -; J gene: TRBJ1-3; CDR3 protein: CASSLSGEPIYF; CDR3 DNA: TGCGCCAGCAGCTTGTCCGGGGAACCCATATATTTT
V gene: TRBV7-9; D gene: TRBD2; clone size: -; J gene: TRBJ2-1; CDR3 protein: CASSLSTGTSGKLNEQFF; CDR3 DNA: TGTGCCAGCAGCTTATCCACCGGGACTAGCGGGAAATTAAATGAGCAGTTCTTC
V gene: TRBV4-1; D gene: -; clone size: few; J gene: TRBJ2-7; CDR3 protein: CASSQVQTRRGSYEQYF; CDR3 DNA: TGCGCCAGCAGCCAAGTCCAAACAAGAAGAGGCTCCTACGAGCAGTACTTC
V gene: TRBV2; D gene: -; clone size: once; J gene: TRBJ1-1; CDR3 protein: CASRADTTNTEAFF; CDR3 DNA: TGTGCCAGCAGGGCCGACACGACGAACACTGAAGCTTTCTTT
V gene: TRBV7-3; D gene: -; clone size: -; J gene: TRBJ1-3; CDR3 protein: CASRLTGSVSGNTIYF; CDR3 DNA: TGTGCCAGCAGGCTCACGGGATCCGTATCTGGAAACACCATATATTTT
V gene: TRBV6-2/TRBV6-3; D gene: TRBD1; clone size: -; J gene: TRBJ2-2; CDR3 protein: CASSYTGGANTGELFF; CDR3 DNA: TGTGCCAGCAGTTACACAGGGGGCGCGAACACCGGGGAGCTGTTTTTT
V gene: TRBV27; D gene: -; clone size: -; J gene: TRBJ1-5; CDR3 protein: CARGQISNQPQHF; CDR3 DNA: TGTGCCAGAGGACAAATTAGCAATCAGCCCCAGCATTTT
V gene: TRBV4-1; D gene: TRBD2; clone size: once; J gene: TRBJ2-7; CDR3 protein: CASSLRIAGSYEQYF; CDR3 DNA: TGCGCCAGCAGCCTCCGGATAGCGGGATCCTACGAGCAGTACTTC
V gene: TRBV15; D gene: TRBD1; clone size: medium-sized; J gene: TRBJ1-1; CDR3 protein: CATSLIGGGSTEAFF; CDR3 DNA: TGTGCCACCAGCTTAATAGGAGGGGGCTCGACTGAAGCTTTCTTT
V gene: TRBV4-2; D gene: -; clone size: -; J gene: TRBJ1-2; CDR3 protein: CASSQDGRSVYGYTF; CDR3 DNA: TGTGCCAGCAGCCAAGATGGGAGAAGTGTCTATGGCTACACCTTC
V gene: TRBV7-3; D gene: TRBD2; clone size: -; J gene: TRBJ2-2; CDR3 protein: CASSLSGEGTGELFF; CDR3 DNA: TGTGCCAGCAGCCTAAGCGGGGAGGGCACCGGGGAGCTGTTTTTT
V gene: TRBV18; D gene: TRBD1; clone size: -; J gene: TRBJ1-2; CDR3 protein: CASSPDRGLGYTF; CDR3 DNA: TGTGCCAGCTCACCGGACAGGGGGCTTGGCTACACCTTC
V gene: TRBV9; D gene: TRBD1; clone size: -; J gene: TRBJ2-1; CDR3 protein: CASSLDRGPYNEQFF; CDR3 DNA: TGTGCCAGCAGCCTAGACAGGGGTCCCTACAATGAGCAGTTCTTC
V gene: TRBV5-4; D gene: -; clone size: -; J gene: TRBJ2-1; CDR3 protein: CASSDRDFHSYNEQFF; CDR3 DNA: TGTGCCAGCAGCGATAGGGACTTCCACTCCTACAATGAGCAGTTCTTC
V gene: TRBV7-9; D gene: -; clone size: -; J gene: TRBJ1-5; CDR3 protein: CASSLAEGSRPNQPQHF; CDR3 DNA: TGTGCCAGCAGCTTAGCCGAGGGTTCGCGGCCCAATCAGCCCCAGCATTTT
V gene: TRBV14; D gene: -; clone size: -; J gene: TRBJ2-1; CDR3 protein: CASSQDRGATPVYNEQFF; CDR3 DNA: TGTGCCAGCAGCCAAGATCGGGGGGCCACACCAGTTTACAATGAGCAGTTCTTC
V gene: TRBV7-8; D gene: TRBD1; clone size: -; J gene: TRBJ1-2; CDR3 protein: CASLPGGRANYGYTF; CDR3 DNA: TGTGCCAGCCTCCCAGGGGGCCGCGCTAACTATGGCTACACCTTC
V gene: TRBV12-5; D gene: -; clone size: -; J gene: TRBJ2-5; CDR3 protein: CASGLAQGETQYF; CDR3 DNA: TGTGCTAGTGGTTTGGCCCAGGGAGAGACCCAGTACTTC
V gene: TRBV9; D gene: -; clone size: -; J gene: TRBJ1-5; CDR3 protein: CASSAVGVRGQPQHF; CDR3 DNA: TGTGCCAGCAGCGCCGTCGGGGTTCGGGGACAGCCCCAGCATTTT
V gene: TRBV7-2; D gene: TRBD2; clone size: once; J gene: TRBJ2-7; CDR3 protein: CASSQTSGGQYEQYF; CDR3 DNA: TGTGCCAGCAGCCAGACTAGCGGGGGACAATACGAGCAGTACTTC
V gene: TRBV11-1; D gene: -; clone size: -; J gene: TRBJ2-5; CDR3 protein: CASSLRGTDQYF; CDR3 DNA: TGTGCCAGCAGCTTAAGGGGGACGGACCAGTACTTC
V gene: TRBV9; D gene: TRBD1; clone size: -; J gene: TRBJ1-2; CDR3 protein: CASSATGTYGYTF; CDR3 DNA: TGTGCCAGCAGCGCGACAGGGACTTATGGCTACACCTTC
V gene: TRBV9; D gene: -; clone size: -; J gene: TRBJ1-1; CDR3 protein: CASSASGSGNTEAFF; CDR3 DNA: TGTGCCAGCAGCGCCTCAGGTTCCGGGAACACTGAAGCTTTCTTT
V gene: TRBV4-1; D gene: -; clone size: -; J gene: TRBJ1-2; CDR3 protein: CASSQVGVDYGYTF; CDR3 DNA: TGCGCCAGCAGCCAAGTAGGGGTAGACTATGGCTACACCTTC
V gene: TRBV6-4; D gene: TRBD1; clone size: few; J gene: TRBJ2-3; CDR3 protein: CASSDNRGGDTQYF; CDR3 DNA: TGTGCCAGCAGTGATAACCGAGGGGGCGATACGCAGTATTTT
V gene: TRBV5-4; D gene: TRBD2; clone size: -; J gene: TRBJ2-2; CDR3 protein: CASSPGLAFGELFF; CDR3 DNA: TGTGCCAGCAGCCCGGGACTAGCGTTCGGGGAGCTGTTTTTT
V gene: TRBV7-9; D gene: -; clone size: -; J gene: TRBJ2-3; CDR3 protein: CASSSTLSTDTQYF; CDR3 DNA: TGTGCCAGCAGCTCGACTTTAAGCACAGATACGCAGTATTTT
V gene: TRBV9; D gene: -; clone size: -; J gene: TRBJ2-3; CDR3 protein: CASSGTRLDTQYF; CDR3 DNA: TGTGCCAGCAGCGGAACTAGGTTGGATACGCAGTATTTT
V gene: TRBV9; D gene: TRBD1; clone size: once; J gene: TRBJ1-3; CDR3 protein: CASNRGDRASGNTIYF; CDR3 DNA: TGTGCCAGCAACCGGGGAGACAGGGCCTCTGGAAACACCATATATTTT
V gene: TRBV30; D gene: -; clone size: -; J gene: TRBJ2-1; CDR3 protein: CAWSYNRVNEQFF; CDR3 DNA: TGTGCCTGGAGTTACAACAGGGTCAATGAGCAGTTCTTC
V gene: TRBV14; D gene: -; clone size: -; J gene: TRBJ1-2; CDR3 protein: CASSQDMYYGYTF; CDR3 DNA: TGTGCCAGCAGCCAAGATATGTACTATGGCTACACCTTC